The next 21 T cell receptor beta chains were all read from a single sample in a study of cytotoxic CD8 clonotypes in ibrutinib-treated CLL. Profiling relied on immunoSEQ multiplex PCR, and the TCRdb table lists in-frame clones only, not all of them. The sample consists of fewer than 400,000 clones, around 66% of them appearing once. The sequencing used PBMCs, collected after 36 months of ibrutinib treatment. These receptors were taken from a human donor with chronic lymphocytic leukemia.

The CDR3 protein is CASSKIAGSSYEQYF. In nucleotides, the CDR3 is TGTGCCAGCAGCAAGATAGCGGGATCCTCCTACGAGCAGTACTTC. This chain links TRBV7-6 with TRBJ2-7; 8 bases match TRBD2. The CDR3 runs 15 residues. Germline V gene data show CDR1 as SGHVS and CDR2 as FNYEAQ. After removal of 5 bases from V and 0 bases from J, the junction contained 6 bases not matched to a gene.

This chain connects TRBV9 to TRBJ2-7, with D unresolved. CDR1 and CDR2 (germline): SGDLS, YYNGEE. The V and J ends lost 0 bases and 7 bases respectively, with 20 bases between them. The CDR3 runs to 16 residues. CDR3 sequence reads: CASSVDVGGAPWEQYF. Written as DNA, the CDR3 is TGTGCCAGCAGCGTAGATGTTGGCGGAGCCCCCTGGGAGCAGTACTTC.

This clone was detected a few times. V usage is TRBV7-8 and J usage is TRBJ1-4; D is possibly TRBD1 (5 bases). This CDR3 contains 12 residues. From germline, CDR1 is SGHVS and CDR2 FQNEAQ. V was trimmed by 1 base and J by 13 bases, leaving 10 bases between them. CDR3 amino acids: CASSLGPRGLFF. The CDR3 nucleotides are TGTGCCAGCAGCTTAGGCCCTAGGGGACTGTTTTTT.

The chain is built from TRBV5-1 and TRBJ1-6; no reliable D call. The V gene lost 0 bases and the J gene lost 8 bases, with 12 bases spanning the gap. The CDR3 spans 15 residues. Looked up from germline, CDR1 is SGHRS and CDR2 is YFSETQ. The CDR3, as DNA: TGCGCCAGCAGCTTGGCGCCGGGGTTGGATTCACCCCTCCACTTT. Translating gives CASSLAPGLDSPLHF.

This chain uses TRBV5-6 with TRBJ1-2; D gene unclear. V was clipped by 4 bases and J by 6 bases, with 16 bases between them. The CDR3 consists of 14 residues. Germline V lookup: CDR1 SGHDT, CDR2 YYEEEE. The CDR3 nucleotides are TGTGCCAGCAGCACCGTAGTATTGGGTGATGGCTACACCTTC. Protein product: CASSTVVLGDGYTF.

The J gene is TRBJ1-2, the V gene TRBV27, with D perhaps TRBD1 (6 bases). Looked up from germline, CDR1 is MNHEY and CDR2 is SMNVEV (reference sequence). Trimming stripped 6 bases from V and 4 bases from J, with 12 bases between. CDR3 length: 13 amino acids. In DNA, the CDR3 is TGTGCCAGCAGGGAGACAGGTGGCTATGGCTACACCTTC. It yields the protein CASRETGGYGYTF.

This clone is a singleton in its sample. The V call is TRBV29-1, the J call TRBJ1-2; no firm D call. Looked up from germline, CDR1 is SQVTM and CDR2 is ANQGSEA. CDR3 length: 12 residues. Trimming removed 4 bases from V and 6 bases from J, with 12 bases in between. The CDR3 is CSVARLTDGYTF. The CDR3 DNA is TGCAGCGTTGCCAGACTTACGGATGGCTACACCTTC. Supplemented by reference TRBV29-1 and TRBJ1-2, the full variable domain reads SAVISQKPSRDICQRGTSLTIQCQVDSQVTMMFWYRQQPGQSLTLIATANQGSEATYESGFVIDKFPISRPNLTFSTLTVSNMSPEDSSIYLCSVARLTDGYTFGSGTRLTVV.

The chain recombines TRBV9 with TRBJ2-2, with TRBD1 as a possible D gene (5 bases). This CDR3 contains 17 residues. Germline V gene sequence: CDR1 SGDLS, CDR2 YYNGEE. V lost 3 bases, J lost 0 bases, and 15 bases lay in between. This CDR3 reads CASSDNRLLANTGELFF. In nucleotides, the CDR3 is TGTGCCAGCAGCGACAACAGGTTACTCGCGAACACCGGGGAGCTGTTTTTT. Full variable domain (missing parts from reference TRBV9 and TRBJ2-2): DSGVTQTPKHLITATGQRVTLRCSPRSGDLSVYWYQQSLDQGLQFLIQYYNGEERAKGNILERFSAQQFPDLHSELNLSSLELGDSALYFCASSDNRLLANTGELFFGEGSRLTVL.

The chain has TRBV9 and TRBJ2-6; possibly TRBD1 for D (6 bases). The CDR3 is 17 residues long. Germline CDR1 is SGDLS and CDR2 is YYNGEE. V lost 0 bases and J lost 4, with 14 bases in between. CDR3 DNA: TGTGCCAGCAGCGTAGCCTACAGGGTTGGAGGGGCCAACGTCCTGACTTTC. It yields the protein CASSVAYRVGGANVLTF.

The gene calls are TRBV4-1 and TRBJ1-2, with 7 bases that match TRBD1. Germline V gives CDR1 MGHRA, CDR2 YSYEKL. This CDR3 has 16 residues. The junction had 10 bases not matched to a gene; V was cut back by 0 bases and J by 6 bases. The CDR3 DNA reads TGCGCCAGCAGCCAAGATGCCGTCGACAGGGTAAATGGCTACACCTTC. It specifies CASSQDAVDRVNGYTF.

This chain joins TRBV7-3 and TRBJ1-1, with D tentatively TRBD1 (5 bases). Trimming cost V 2 bases and J 4 bases, with 11 bases left between them. Germline assignment: CDR1 SGHTA and CDR2 FQGTGA. CDR3 length: 14 amino acids. The CDR3 region is CASSLRPGGTEAFF. DNA for the CDR3: TGTGCCAGCAGCTTACGGCCGGGGGGCACTGAAGCTTTCTTT.

This clone was seen once. The V gene is TRBV4-1, the J gene TRBJ1-2; the D is unclear. The CDR3 is made up of 15 amino acids. Germline V gene sequence: CDR1 MGHRA, CDR2 YSYEKL. V was trimmed by 0 bases and J by 2 bases, leaving 10 bases between them. CDR3 DNA sequence: TGCGCCAGCAGCCAAGATCGGGCAGGAAACTATGGCTACACCTTC. This encodes CASSQDRAGNYGYTF.

This chain connects TRBV5-1 to TRBJ2-7; 7 nucleotides agree with TRBD2. In germline, CDR1 is SGHRS, CDR2 YFSETQ. V dropped 2 bases and J dropped 6; count of bases not matched to a gene: 5. CDR3 size: 13 residues. The CDR3 is CASSLGLVGEQYF. CDR3 DNA sequence: TGCGCCAGCAGCTTAGGACTAGTAGGCGAGCAGTACTTC.

V and J are TRBV28 and TRBJ2-5, with 11 bases matching TRBD2. CDR1 and CDR2 (germline): MDHEN, SYDVKM. The junction had 3 bases not matched to a gene; V was cut back by 2 bases and J by 4 bases. The CDR3 totals 15 residues. CDR3 in DNA: TGTGCCAGCAGTTTACCCGGACTAGCGGGAGAGACCCAGTACTTC. Translation: CASSLPGLAGETQYF.

This clone has only one observation. The chain uses TRBV6-5 and TRBJ1-2; D gene uncertain. Trimming pared 5 bases from V and 8 bases from J, leaving 15 bases between. The CDR3 runs to 13 residues. Germline V CDR1 and CDR2: MNHEY, SVGAGI. CDR3 amino acids: CASSLDGAGGYTF. CDR3 in DNA: TGTGCCAGCAGTCTTGACGGTGCCGGGGGCTACACCTTC.

The rearrangement links TRBV7-8 to TRBJ1-2, with TRBD1 matching 9 bases. After removal of 5 bases from V and 8 bases from J, the junction contained 6 bases not matched to a gene. This CDR3 contains 13 residues. Germline CDR1 and CDR2: SGHVS and FQNEAQ. DNA of the CDR3: TGTGCCAGCAGCGCGGGACAGGGTCAAGGCTACACCTTC. It codes for CASSAGQGQGYTF.

This clone showed up just a few times. The sample holds other DNA sequences that translate to the same CDR3. The chain uses TRBV27 and TRBJ1-5; D is undetermined. Germline CDR1 reads MNHEY; CDR2 reads SMNVEV (reference sequence). CDR3 length equals 12 residues. With 6 bases removed from V and 6 bases from J, the gap between germline ends came to 9 bases. This CDR3 reads CASSRLGQPQHF. The DNA for the CDR3 is TGTGCCAGCAGCCGACTAGGTCAGCCCCAGCATTTT.

J is TRBJ2-5 and V is TRBV11-2, with D unresolved. The CDR3 totals 14 residues. Per germline, CDR1 SGHAT and CDR2 FQNNGV. V lost 2 bases and J 0 bases, leaving 7 bases between the germline ends. In nucleotides, the CDR3 is TGTGCCAGCAGCTTAACACCCGACCAAGAGACCCAGTACTTC. Encoded protein: CASSLTPDQETQYF. Full variable domain (rest looked up from reference TRBV11-2 and TRBJ2-5): EAGVAQSPRYKIIEKRQSVAFWCNPISGHATLYWYQQILGQGPKLLIQFQNNGVVDDSQLPKDRFSAERLKGVDSTLKIQPAKLEDSAVYLCASSLTPDQETQYFGPGTRLLVL.

This clone was observed a few times. This rearrangement joins TRBV9 to TRBJ2-1; D is undetermined. The CDR3 runs to 16 residues. Per germline, CDR1 SGDLS and CDR2 YYNGEE. With 0 bases removed from V and 0 bases from J, the gap between germline ends came to 10 bases. CDR3: CASSVAIAYSYNEQFF. In DNA, the CDR3 is TGTGCCAGCAGCGTAGCTATTGCCTACTCCTACAATGAGCAGTTCTTC. Filled out from reference TRBV9 and TRBJ2-1, the complete variable domain reads DSGVTQTPKHLITATGQRVTLRCSPRSGDLSVYWYQQSLDQGLQFLIQYYNGEERAKGNILERFSAQQFPDLHSELNLSSLELGDSALYFCASSVAIAYSYNEQFFGPGTRLTVL.

Only one count was recorded for this clone. CDR3 residues: CASSDRQRLSYEQYF. CDR3 nucleotide sequence: TGTGCCAGCAGTGATCGACAGAGGCTGTCCTACGAGCAGTACTTC. The chain recombines TRBV6-1 with TRBJ2-7; TRBD1 is a possible D gene (5 bases). The CDR3 runs to 15 residues. The germline V and J ends were trimmed by 3 bases and 1 base, with 13 bases remaining between them. Germline lookup yields CDR1 MNHNS and CDR2 SASEGT.

This rearrangement joins TRBV11-2 to TRBJ2-5; D perhaps matches TRBD2 (7 bases). Trimming cost V 5 bases and J 5 bases, with 15 bases left between them. Germline CDR1 SGHAT, CDR2 FQNNGV. This CDR3 contains 14 residues. This CDR3 reads CASSMRGGWETQYF. The CDR3 bases are TGTGCCAGCAGCATGAGGGGGGGCTGGGAGACCCAGTACTTC.